One and the same sample provided the 28 T cell receptor beta chains below, sequenced in a study of PD-1 blockade in classical Hodgkin lymphoma. Only in-frame clones appear in the TCRdb table, and some are missing; sequencing was by immunoSEQ multiplex PCR. The sample holds 50,000 to 75,000 clones, more than 70% seen once. Every patient was affected by relapse after autologous stem cell transplantation, while exposure to brentuximab vedotin was not uniform. The sample was peripheral blood mononuclear cells (PBMCs), taken at baseline. These receptors came from a human donor with classical Hodgkin lymphoma.

The chain combines TRBV11-2 with TRBJ2-1; D is possibly TRBD1 (7 bases). Germline CDR1 reads SGHAT; CDR2 reads FQNNGV. The CDR3 has 12 residues. The ends were cut back, 5 bases at V and 15 bases at J, with 17 bases in the middle. The CDR3 nucleotides are TGTGCCAGCAGCGGCGCAGGGGGGACGCGGTTCTTC. Residues: CASSGAGGTRFF.

This clone was observed once. The rearrangement links TRBV5-1 to TRBJ2-3; 13 bases fit TRBD2. Germline V gene lookup returns CDR1 SGHRS and CDR2 YFSETQ. Trimming at V came to 4 bases and at J to 1 base, leaving 3 bases not matched to a gene. The CDR3 has 16 amino acids. CDR3 sequence (DNA): TGCGCCAGCAGCGTAGGACTAGCGGGGGGCACAGATACGCAGTATTTT. Protein product: CASSVGLAGGTDTQYF.

This chain links TRBV4-3 with TRBJ1-5; D unresolved. In germline, CDR1 is LGHNA, CDR2 YSLEER. This CDR3 is built from 17 residues. V lost 2 bases and J lost 2, with 16 bases in between. CDR3 nucleotides: TGCGCCAGCAGCCAAAGCTGGGGTACCAAGCGCAATCAGCCCCAGCATTTT. Protein sequence: CASSQSWGTKRNQPQHF.

The chain combines TRBV9 with TRBJ2-3, with D possibly being TRBD2 (5 bases). CDR3 length: 16 amino acids. Trimming took off 1 base at V and 2 bases at J, with 14 bases between the two ends. Germline V CDR1 and CDR2: SGDLS, YYNGEE. The CDR3 is CASSVSGFGSTDTQYF. CDR3 sequence (DNA): TGTGCCAGCAGCGTAAGCGGCTTCGGCTCCACAGATACGCAGTATTTT.

This clone was recorded once. The gene calls are TRBV29-1 and TRBJ1-3; the D gene is possibly TRBD1 (5 bases). The CDR3 runs to 15 residues. Germline lookup yields CDR1 SQVTM and CDR2 ANQGSEA. The V end lost 6 bases, the J end lost 0 bases, and 15 bases lay between the germline ends. The CDR3 reads CSVARGVGSGNTIYF. The DNA for the CDR3 is TGCAGCGTCGCTCGGGGGGTCGGCTCTGGAAACACCATATATTTT.

The V gene is TRBV19, the J gene TRBJ1-1; TRBD1 might be the D (5 bases). Germline V gene data show CDR1 as LNHDA and CDR2 as SQIVND (reference sequence). There are 13 residues in the CDR3. V was cut by 10 bases and J by 5 bases, with 17 bases left in between. As DNA, the CDR3 is TGTGCCACCAAGGTTGGGGGAAGGACTGAAGCTTTCTTT. This translates into CATKVGGRTEAFF.

This clone was seen once. The chain carries TRBV16 and TRBJ2-1, with D perhaps TRBD1 (5 bases). This CDR3 contains 16 residues. The germline gives CDR1 KGHSY, CDR2 FQNENV. V shed 1 base and J shed 0 bases, with 10 bases lying between them. CDR3 loop: CASSQFVGPSYNEQFF. The CDR3 nucleotides read TGTGCCAGCAGCCAATTCGTGGGGCCCTCCTACAATGAGCAGTTCTTC.

This clone was found a few times. The chain has TRBV7-2 and TRBJ1-4; 10 bases are shared with TRBD1. The CDR3 extends over 16 amino acids. J lost 4 bases, V lost 6 bases, and 8 bases had no gene match. The V gene's germline CDR1 is SGHTA and CDR2 FQGNSA. The CDR3 DNA sequence: TGTGCCAGCAGGTCGGGACAGGGGCTGGGTAATGAAAAACTGTTTTTT. As protein: CASRSGQGLGNEKLFF.

The J gene is TRBJ2-1, the V gene TRBV7-3, with TRBD2 matching over 11 bases. Germline CDR1 reads SGHTA; CDR2 reads FQGTGA. This CDR3 contains 15 residues. J lost 6 bases, V lost 3 bases, and 4 bases had no gene match. DNA for the CDR3: TGTGCCAGCAGCTTCGAGGGACTAGCGGTCAATGAGCAGTTCTTC. This sequence encodes CASSFEGLAVNEQFF.

CDR3 DNA: TGCGCCAGCAGCTTGGACAGGGGCTCCTACGAGCAGTACTTC. It is translated as CASSLDRGSYEQYF. The chain uses TRBV5-1 and TRBJ2-7, with 7 nucleotides matching TRBD1. CDR3 length equals 14 residues. With 0 bases clipped from V and 0 bases from J, the junction kept 0 bases outside the gene matches. Per germline, CDR1 SGHRS and CDR2 YFSETQ.

This chain connects TRBV2 to TRBJ2-7; 11 bases match TRBD2. V was clipped by 8 bases and J by 6 bases; unmatched bases: 9. Germline assignment: CDR1 SNHLY and CDR2 FYNNEI. The CDR3 extends over 14 amino acids. CDR3 DNA: TGTGCCAGCGCGAGTAGCGGGGGGGCGGTCGAGCAGTACTTC. It is translated as CASASSGGAVEQYF.

The chain has TRBV6-6 and TRBJ1-4; D may be TRBD1 (5 bases). Germline V gives CDR1 MNHNY, CDR2 SVGAGI (reference sequence). The V gene lost 5 bases and the J gene lost 6 bases, with 16 bases spanning the gap. The length of the CDR3 is 15 residues. CDR3 residues: CASSGVGTGDEKLFF. CDR3 DNA sequence: TGTGCCAGCAGTGGGGTGGGGACGGGAGATGAAAAACTGTTTTTT.

The gene calls are TRBV6-5 and TRBJ1-6; D gene uncertain. This CDR3 has 14 amino acids. Germline assignment: CDR1 MNHEY and CDR2 SVGAGI. With 2 bases removed from V and 6 bases from J, the gap between germline ends came to 8 bases. The chain's CDR3 is CASSYEPTNSPLHF. In nucleotides, the CDR3 is TGTGCCAGCAGTTACGAACCCACTAATTCACCCCTCCACTTT.

The rearrangement uses TRBV7-2 and TRBJ2-1; the D is unclear. The length of the CDR3 is 17 residues. Trimming pared 1 base from V and 0 bases from J, leaving 13 bases between. CDR1 and CDR2 (germline): SGHTA, FQGNSA. CDR3 DNA: TGTGCCAGCAGCTTAGGGGATCCCGGGCGCTCCTACAATGAGCAGTTCTTC. Translated: CASSLGDPGRSYNEQFF.

The chain recombines TRBV7-6 with TRBJ2-4; TRBD2 agrees at 14 bases. Germline V gives CDR1 SGHVS, CDR2 FNYEAQ. Losses at the gene ends were 4 bases for V and 0 bases for J; bases not matched to a gene: 5. CDR3 length equals 18 residues. CDR3 loop: CASSSGLAGEEAKNIQYF. The CDR3 nucleotides read TGTGCCAGCAGCTCGGGACTAGCGGGGGAGGAAGCCAAAAACATTCAGTACTTC.

The rearrangement links TRBV5-1 to TRBJ2-3, with a tentative D call TRBD2 (6 bases). CDR3 size: 17 residues. V lost 5 bases and J 3 bases, leaving 22 bases between the germline ends. CDR1 SGHRS and CDR2 YFSETQ come from the germline V gene. The CDR3 spells CASSLDVTGEGTDTQYF. For the CDR3, the DNA is TGCGCCAGCAGTCTAGATGTGACGGGGGAAGGGACAGATACGCAGTATTTT.

CDR3 sequence: CASGDRPQETQYF. In DNA form, the CDR3 reads TGTGCCAGCGGAGACAGGCCCCAAGAGACCCAGTACTTC. The chain links TRBV6-1 to TRBJ2-5; D is perhaps TRBD1 (6 bases). The V end lost 8 bases, the J end lost 1 base, and 11 bases lay between the germline ends. Germline V gives CDR1 MNHNS, CDR2 SASEGT. This CDR3 is built from 13 residues.

The rearrangement joins TRBV5-6 to TRBJ2-7, with a tentative D call TRBD1 (6 bases). The CDR3 consists of 14 residues. The germline V gene encodes CDR1 SGHDT and CDR2 YYEEEE. V dropped 9 bases and J dropped 3 bases, with 19 bases sitting between them. The CDR3, as DNA: TGTGCCACCAGGTTGAGGGGGAAAGGCTACGAGCAGTACTTC. Its protein is CATRLRGKGYEQYF.

This chain joins TRBV7-2 and TRBJ2-7, with 13 bases matching TRBD2. The CDR3 totals 16 residues. The V segment lost 5 bases and the J segment 2 bases; nucleotides outside the gene matches: 6. The V gene's germline CDR1 is SGHTA and CDR2 FQGNSA. This CDR3 reads CASSVTSGGVTYEQYF. CDR3 DNA sequence: TGTGCCAGCAGCGTCACTAGCGGGGGGGTCACCTACGAGCAGTACTTC.

The V call is TRBV6-5, the J call TRBJ1-6; perhaps TRBD1 as D (5 bases). The CDR3 contains 15 residues. Trimming took 0 bases from V and 9 from J, leaving 12 bases between them. Germline CDR1 MNHEY, CDR2 SVGAGI. The CDR3 region has the DNA TGTGCCAGCAGTTACTCGGGGAGGGGTGTTTCACCCCTCCACTTT. This encodes CASSYSGRGVSPLHF.

This clone was counted once. V is TRBV6-5 and J is TRBJ1-3; D is unclear. Trimming removed 5 bases from V and 0 bases from J, with 11 bases in between. Germline CDR1 MNHEY, CDR2 SVGAGI. The CDR3 consists of 15 residues. CDR3 sequence reads: CASSIQPGSGNTIYF. The CDR3 DNA reads TGTGCCAGCAGTATACAACCGGGCTCTGGAAACACCATATATTTT.

V usage is TRBV30 and J usage is TRBJ1-1; D remains unclear. The ends were cut back, 2 bases at V and 13 bases at J, with 17 bases in the middle. CDR1 GTSNPN and CDR2 SVGIG come from the germline V gene (reference sequence). The CDR3 spans 12 residues. The CDR3 sequence: CAWSLGTLINFF. DNA of the CDR3: TGTGCCTGGAGTTTGGGAACACTGATAAATTTCTTT. Full variable domain (outside the CDR3, taken from reference TRBV30 and TRBJ1-1): SQTIHQWPATLVQPVGSPLSLECTVEGTSNPNLYWYRQAAGRGLQLLFYSVGIGQISSEVPQNLSASRPQDRQFILSSKKLLLSDSGFYLCAWSLGTLINFFGQGTRLTVV.

This clone was recorded only once. The chain uses TRBV19 and TRBJ2-7; D not certain. The CDR3 sequence is 14 residues long. Germline V gene lookup returns CDR1 LNHDA and CDR2 SQIVND (reference sequence). V was shortened by 3 bases and J by 2 bases, with 11 bases between the two germline ends. CDR3 bases: TGTGCCAGTAGTATTACGACTGATACCTACGAGCAGTACTTC. This codes for CASSITTDTYEQYF.

V usage is TRBV19 and J usage is TRBJ2-4; 9 bases line up with TRBD1. The V segment lost 10 bases and the J segment 1 base; nucleotides outside the gene matches: 14. CDR1 is LNHDA, CDR2 SQIVND, per germline (reference sequence). The CDR3 totals 17 residues. The CDR3 DNA reads TGTGCCACCGGGGACAGGGTATTCATAGGGGCCAAAAACATTCAGTACTTC. Translation gives CATGDRVFIGAKNIQYF.

The rearrangement joins TRBV6-5 to TRBJ1-1; 7 bases align to TRBD1. Trimming removed 5 bases from V and 0 bases from J; junction bases left unmatched: 6. Germline V CDR1 and CDR2: MNHEY, SVGAGI. CDR3 length: 15 residues. The CDR3 spells CASSPYRGLNTEAFF. The DNA of the CDR3 is TGTGCCAGCAGTCCCTACAGGGGATTGAACACTGAAGCTTTCTTT.

The chain couples TRBV11-2 to TRBJ2-2; 8 nucleotides align to TRBD2. The CDR3 is 15 amino acids. Germline lookup yields CDR1 SGHAT and CDR2 FQNNGV. The ends lost 1 base at V and 6 bases at J; junction bases unmatched: 4. Here the CDR3 reads CASSLGRGGSGELFF. CDR3 sequence (DNA): TGTGCCAGCAGCTTAGGACGGGGGGGCTCCGGGGAGCTGTTTTTT.

The V and J genes are TRBV27 and TRBJ1-2; TRBD1 aligns across 10 bases. With V trimmed by 2 bases and J by 2 bases, 2 bases remained unmatched. Germline V gene data show CDR1 as MNHEY and CDR2 as SMNVEV (reference sequence). The CDR3 length is 15 residues. The CDR3 loop reads CASSLMTGGNYGYTF. The CDR3 DNA reads as TGTGCCAGCAGTTTAATGACAGGGGGCAACTATGGCTACACCTTC.

The chain employs TRBV6-4 and TRBJ2-3, with TRBD2 as a possible D gene (6 bases). V was trimmed by 0 bases and J by 4 bases, leaving 11 bases between them. Looked up from germline, CDR1 is MRHNA and CDR2 is SNTAGT. The CDR3 length is 15 residues. CDR3 protein: CASSDSLGGADTQYF. The CDR3 nucleotides read TGTGCCAGCAGTGACTCCCTCGGCGGGGCAGATACGCAGTATTTT.